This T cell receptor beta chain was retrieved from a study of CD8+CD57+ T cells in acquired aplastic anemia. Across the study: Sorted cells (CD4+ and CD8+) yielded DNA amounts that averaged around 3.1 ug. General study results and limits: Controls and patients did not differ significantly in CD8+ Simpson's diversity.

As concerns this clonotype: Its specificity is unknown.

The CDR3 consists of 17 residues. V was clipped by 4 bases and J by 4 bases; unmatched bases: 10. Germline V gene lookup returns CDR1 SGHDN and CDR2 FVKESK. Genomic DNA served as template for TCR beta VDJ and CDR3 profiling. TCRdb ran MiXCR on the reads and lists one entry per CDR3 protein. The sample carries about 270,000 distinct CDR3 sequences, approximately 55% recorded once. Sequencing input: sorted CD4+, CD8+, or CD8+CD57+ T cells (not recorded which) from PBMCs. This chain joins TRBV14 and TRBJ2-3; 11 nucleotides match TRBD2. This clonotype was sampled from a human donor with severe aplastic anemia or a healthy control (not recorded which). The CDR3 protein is CASSLIAGGRYSDTQYF. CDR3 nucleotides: TGTGCCAGCAGCCTGATAGCGGGAGGGCGATATTCAGATACGCAGTATTTT.